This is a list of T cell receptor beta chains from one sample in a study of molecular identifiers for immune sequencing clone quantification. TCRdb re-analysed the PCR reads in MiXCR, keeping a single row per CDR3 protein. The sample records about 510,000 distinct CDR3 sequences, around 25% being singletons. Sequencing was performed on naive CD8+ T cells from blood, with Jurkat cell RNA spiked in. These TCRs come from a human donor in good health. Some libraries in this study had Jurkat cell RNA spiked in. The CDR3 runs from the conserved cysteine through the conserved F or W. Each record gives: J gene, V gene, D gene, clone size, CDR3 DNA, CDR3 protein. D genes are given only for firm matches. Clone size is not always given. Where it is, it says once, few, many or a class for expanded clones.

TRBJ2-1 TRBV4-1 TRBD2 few TGCGCCAGCAGCCTAGTGGGACTAGCGGGATCCCATGAGCAGTTCTTC CASSLVGLAGSHEQFF
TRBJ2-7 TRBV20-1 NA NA TGCAGTGCTAGAGGGGCAGTTACCTCCTACGAGCAGTACTTC CSARGAVTSYEQYF
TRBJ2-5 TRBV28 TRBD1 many TGTGCCAGCAGCGCCCTGGACAGGGCCCGGCAAGAGACCCAGTACTTC CASSALDRARQETQYF
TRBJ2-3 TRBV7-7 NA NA TGTGCTAGCAGCATAGCCGGGAACACAGATACGCAGTATTTT CASSIAGNTDTQYF
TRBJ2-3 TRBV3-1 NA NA TGTGCCAGCAGCCAAGCCTCTTACGGTGAGACTATAGGCACAGATACGCAGTATTTT CASSQASYGETIGTDTQYF
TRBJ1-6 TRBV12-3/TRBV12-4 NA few TGTGCCAGCAGCGCCGGCCGGGGTGGAAGCGGTTCACCCCTCCACTTT CASSAGRGGSGSPLHF
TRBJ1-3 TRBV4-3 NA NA TGCGCCAGCAGCCAAGATAGTGGATACTCTGAAAACACCATATATTTT CASSQDSGYSENTIYF
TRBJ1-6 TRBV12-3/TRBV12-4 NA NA TGTGCCAGCCGTCTCTATAATTCACCCCTCCACTTT CASRLYNSPLHF
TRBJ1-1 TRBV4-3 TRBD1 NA TGCGCCAGCAGCCAGCAGACAGGGCTGAGGACTGAAGCTTTCTTT CASSQQTGLRTEAFF
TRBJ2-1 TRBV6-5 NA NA TGTGCCAGCAGTTTTGCAGGGGAAGGCAATGAGCAGTTCTTC CASSFAGEGNEQFF
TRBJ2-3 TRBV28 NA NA TGTGCCAGCAGTTTAATTGCCGGAGTCCAGCCAGATACGCAGTATTTT CASSLIAGVQPDTQYF
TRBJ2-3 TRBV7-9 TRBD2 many TGTGCCAGCAGCTTTAGGGTAGCGGGAGACTCAGATACGCAGTATTTT CASSFRVAGDSDTQYF
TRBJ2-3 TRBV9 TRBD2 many TGTGCCAGCAGCGTAGCGGTGAGACTAGCGGAGGTTAGCACAGATACGCAGTATTTT CASSVAVRLAEVSTDTQYF
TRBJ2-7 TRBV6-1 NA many TGTGCCAGCAGTGAAGCGGAGGGATACGAGCAGTACTTC CASSEAEGYEQYF
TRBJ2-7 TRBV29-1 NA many TGCAGCGCCCTCCGTTCTAGCTCCTACGAGCAGTACTTC CSALRSSSYEQYF
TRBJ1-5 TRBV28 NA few TGTGCCAGCAGTTTATTGTCACAGAGCCATAGCAATCAGCCCCAGCATTTT CASSLLSQSHSNQPQHF
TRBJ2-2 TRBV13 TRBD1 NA TGTGCCAGCAGCACCTGGACAGGCGGCCCGAACCCCGGGGAGCTGTTTTTT CASSTWTGGPNPGELFF
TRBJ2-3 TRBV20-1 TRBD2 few TGCAGTGCGATCGGACAGGAACCGGGACTAGCAACAGATACGCAGTATTTT CSAIGQEPGLATDTQYF
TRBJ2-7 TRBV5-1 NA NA TGCGCCAGCAGCAGGGGGGCCAGAGGTGAGCAGTACTTC CASSRGARGEQYF
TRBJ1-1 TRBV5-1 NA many TGCGCCAGCAGCTTGGCCCCAGACAAAGTACTGGAAGCTTTCTTT CASSLAPDKVLEAFF
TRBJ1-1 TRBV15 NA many TGTGCCACCAGCACTATAAACACTGAAGCTTTCTTT CATSTINTEAFF
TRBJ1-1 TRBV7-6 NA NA TGTGCCAGCAGCTTAGCGCCAGGTGTACCGAACACTGAAGCTTTCTTT CASSLAPGVPNTEAFF
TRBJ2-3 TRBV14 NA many TGTGCCAGCAGCCAAAACCCGGGGCCACGCACAGATACGCAGTATTTT CASSQNPGPRTDTQYF
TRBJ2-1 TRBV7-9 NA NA TGTGCCAGCAGCCAAGGACTGCACAATGAGCAGTTCTTC CASSQGLHNEQFF